Shown below are 14 T cell receptor beta chains from a single sample sequenced in a study of neoadjuvant nivolumab and ipilimumab in lung cancer. Method: immunoSEQ multiplex PCR; TCRdb's copy keeps in-frame clones and lacks some. The sample shows 25,000 to 30,000 clones, 75% to 90% of them seen only once. The material sequenced was tumor tissue, taken after neoadjuvant nivolumab, alone or with ipilimumab, at or shortly before surgery. These receptors were obtained from an adult with non-small cell lung cancer.

The rearrangement uses TRBV27 and TRBJ2-7; D unresolved. The germline V gene encodes CDR1 MNHEY and CDR2 SMNVEV (reference sequence). The CDR3 contains 13 residues. V was trimmed by 6 bases and J by 1 base, leaving 10 bases between them. For the CDR3, the DNA is TGTGCCAGCAGCCCCGGCGGATCCTACGAGCAGTACTTC. It yields the protein CASSPGGSYEQYF.

The rearrangement links TRBV5-1 to TRBJ2-7; D not resolved. V was trimmed by 4 bases and J by 5 bases, leaving 10 bases between them. The CDR3 runs 12 residues. Looked up from germline, CDR1 is SGHRS and CDR2 is YFSETQ. The chain's CDR3 is CASSLIFNEQYF. The CDR3 DNA reads as TGCGCCAGCAGCCTTATCTTCAACGAGCAGTACTTC. Filled out from reference TRBV5-1 and TRBJ2-7, the complete variable domain reads KAGVTQTPRYLIKTRGQQVTLSCSPISGHRSVSWYQQTPGQGLQFLFEYFSETQRNKGNFPGRFSGRQFSNSRSEMNVSTLELGDSALYLCASSLIFNEQYFGPGTRLTVT.

The chain's CDR3 is CAWSHLVKTENTEAFF. The CDR3 bases are TGTGCCTGGAGTCACCTCGTAAAGACAGAGAACACTGAAGCTTTCTTT. The J gene is TRBJ1-1, the V gene TRBV30, with D possibly being TRBD1 (5 bases). Trimming stripped 2 bases from V and 1 base from J, with 17 bases between. Per the germline V gene, CDR1 is GTSNPN and CDR2 is SVGIG (reference sequence). This CDR3 comprises 16 residues.

The chain employs TRBV29-1 and TRBJ2-5, with a weak D call TRBD2 (6 bases). V lost 4 bases to trimming and J lost 5 bases, with 8 bases between them. The CDR3 is made up of 11 amino acids. Germline loops: CDR1 SQVTM, CDR2 ANQGSEA. The CDR3 nucleotides are TGCAGCGTTGTTCTAGCGGAGACCCAGTACTTC. Protein product: CSVVLAETQYF.

The rearrangement joins TRBV6-5 to TRBJ2-2, with D perhaps matching TRBD1 (5 bases). CDR3 length equals 14 residues. Germline V gene lookup returns CDR1 MNHEY and CDR2 SVGAGI. V lost 2 bases and J 4 bases, leaving 8 bases between the germline ends. CDR3 nucleotide sequence: TGTGCCAGCAGTTACAGTCAGGGCACCGGGGAGCTGTTTTTT. Translating it yields CASSYSQGTGELFF.

J is TRBJ2-3 and V is TRBV2, with D unclear. Germline V gene sequence: CDR1 SNHLY, CDR2 FYNNEI. The ends were cut back, 2 bases at V and 2 bases at J, with 8 bases in the middle. This CDR3 has 14 residues. The CDR3 loop reads CASSEYVLTDTQYF. The CDR3 region has the DNA TGTGCCAGCAGTGAATACGTCCTCACAGATACGCAGTATTTT.

The V gene is TRBV29-1, the J gene TRBJ2-5, with D unclear. The CDR3 loop spans 10 amino acids. The germline V gene has CDR1 SQVTM and CDR2 ANQGSEA. V lost 6 bases, J lost 3 bases, and 5 bases lay in between. CDR3: CSVVEETQYF. The CDR3, as DNA: TGCAGCGTGGTGGAAGAGACCCAGTACTTC. Supplemented by reference TRBV29-1 and TRBJ2-5, the full variable domain reads SAVISQKPSRDICQRGTSLTIQCQVDSQVTMMFWYRQQPGQSLTLIATANQGSEATYESGFVIDKFPISRPNLTFSTLTVSNMSPEDSSIYLCSVVEETQYFGPGTRLLVL.

The chain recombines TRBV6-4 with TRBJ2-3; tentative D call: TRBD1 (6 bases). The CDR3 runs 15 residues. Looked up from germline, CDR1 is MRHNA and CDR2 is SNTAGT. Between the trimmed V and J ends, which lost 0 bases and 1 base, there was a span of 8 bases. CDR3 coding DNA: TGTGCCAGCAGTGACTCGCCAGGGGGCACAGATACGCAGTATTTT. Its protein product is CASSDSPGGTDTQYF.

The chain carries TRBV30 and TRBJ2-5; the D gene is possibly TRBD1 (5 bases). The CDR3 totals 13 residues. The germline V gene encodes CDR1 GTSNPN and CDR2 SVGIG (reference sequence). Trimming took off 4 bases at V and 4 bases at J, with 13 bases between the two ends. The CDR3 DNA follows: TGTGCCTGGAACCAGGGTGTCGGAGAGACCCAGTACTTC. Translated: CAWNQGVGETQYF.

Only a few counts were recorded for this clone. The V gene is TRBV5-5, the J gene TRBJ2-1; the match to TRBD1 covers 7 bases. This CDR3 spans 14 amino acids. Germline V gene sequence: CDR1 SGHKS, CDR2 YYEKEE (reference sequence). V trimming: 1 base; J trimming: 5 bases; junction bases outside the gene matches: 3. In nucleotides, the CDR3 is TGTGCCAGCAGCTTGATAGACAGGGACAATGAGCAGTTCTTC. Translation gives CASSLIDRDNEQFF.

This clone was picked up a small number of times. The V and J genes are TRBV13 and TRBJ2-7, with 10 bases matching TRBD1. Germline CDR1 is PRHDT and CDR2 is FYEKMQ (reference sequence). The J segment lost 6 bases and the V segment lost 5 bases, leaving 10 bases of the junction unmatched. CDR3 length: 15 residues. CDR3 sequence: CASSTSRRTGGEQYF. In DNA form, the CDR3 reads TGTGCCAGCAGCACCTCCCGCCGGACAGGGGGCGAGCAGTACTTC.

The chain carries TRBV19 and TRBJ2-7; tentative D call: TRBD2 (6 bases). This CDR3 is built from 14 residues. V was trimmed by 1 base and J by 5 bases, leaving 12 bases between them. Germline V gene data show CDR1 as LNHDA and CDR2 as SQIVND (reference sequence). As DNA, the CDR3 is TGTGCCAGTAGTATAGTTCGGGGGACCCACGAGCAGTACTTC. Translated: CASSIVRGTHEQYF. The full variable domain, rest sourced from reference TRBV19 and TRBJ2-7, is DGGITQSPKYLFRKEGQNVTLSCEQNLNHDAMYWYRQDPGQGLRLIYYSQIVNDFQKGDIAEGYSVSREKKESFPLTVTSAQKNPTAFYLCASSIVRGTHEQYFGPGTRLTVT.

The genes are TRBV5-1 and TRBJ2-7; 7 bases fit TRBD1. V dropped 1 base and J dropped 2; count of bases not matched to a gene: 15. The germline CDR1 and CDR2 sequences are SGHRS and YFSETQ. This CDR3 is built from 18 residues. The CDR3 protein is CASSLWGQGETPAYEQYF. In DNA, the CDR3 is TGCGCCAGCAGCTTGTGGGGTCAGGGGGAAACCCCGGCCTACGAGCAGTACTTC.

V and J are TRBV10-1 and TRBJ2-5, with TRBD1 as a possible D gene (5 bases). CDR1 and CDR2 (germline): WNHNN, SYGVQD (reference sequence). Deletions cut 6 bases from V and 4 bases from J, with 12 bases between. This CDR3 is 13 amino acids long. The CDR3 loop reads CASSQGLGETQYF. As DNA, the CDR3 is TGCGCCAGCAGCCAGGGTCTTGGAGAGACCCAGTACTTC.